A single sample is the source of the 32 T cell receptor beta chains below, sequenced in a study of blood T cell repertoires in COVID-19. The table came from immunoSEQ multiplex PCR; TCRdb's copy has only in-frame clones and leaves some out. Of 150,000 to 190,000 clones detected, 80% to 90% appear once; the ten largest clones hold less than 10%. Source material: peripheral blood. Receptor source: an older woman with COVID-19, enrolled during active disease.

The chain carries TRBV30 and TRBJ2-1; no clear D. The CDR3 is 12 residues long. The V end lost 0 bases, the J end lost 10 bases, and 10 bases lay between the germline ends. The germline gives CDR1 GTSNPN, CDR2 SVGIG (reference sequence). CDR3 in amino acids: CAWSVTGFEQFF. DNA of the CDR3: TGTGCCTGGAGTGTTACCGGGTTCGAGCAGTTCTTC. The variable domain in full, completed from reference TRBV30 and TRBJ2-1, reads SQTIHQWPATLVQPVGSPLSLECTVEGTSNPNLYWYRQAAGRGLQLLFYSVGIGQISSEVPQNLSASRPQDRQFILSSKKLLLSDSGFYLCAWSVTGFEQFFGPGTRLTVL.

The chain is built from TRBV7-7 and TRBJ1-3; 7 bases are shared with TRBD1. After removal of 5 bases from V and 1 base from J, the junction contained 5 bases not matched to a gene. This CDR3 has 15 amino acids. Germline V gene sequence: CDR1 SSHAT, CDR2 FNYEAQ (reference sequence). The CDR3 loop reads CASSLDRTSGNTIYF. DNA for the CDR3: TGTGCCAGCAGCCTGGACAGGACTTCTGGAAACACCATATATTTT.

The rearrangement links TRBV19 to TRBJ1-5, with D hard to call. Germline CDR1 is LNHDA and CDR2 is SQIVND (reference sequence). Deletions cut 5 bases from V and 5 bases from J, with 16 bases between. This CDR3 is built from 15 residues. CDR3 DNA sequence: TGTGCCAGTAGTGCCTCCCCCGGTTCTTATCAGCCCCAGCATTTT. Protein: CASSASPGSYQPQHF. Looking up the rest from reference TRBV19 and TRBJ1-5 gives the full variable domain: DGGITQSPKYLFRKEGQNVTLSCEQNLNHDAMYWYRQDPGQGLRLIYYSQIVNDFQKGDIAEGYSVSREKKESFPLTVTSAQKNPTAFYLCASSASPGSYQPQHFGDGTRLSIL.

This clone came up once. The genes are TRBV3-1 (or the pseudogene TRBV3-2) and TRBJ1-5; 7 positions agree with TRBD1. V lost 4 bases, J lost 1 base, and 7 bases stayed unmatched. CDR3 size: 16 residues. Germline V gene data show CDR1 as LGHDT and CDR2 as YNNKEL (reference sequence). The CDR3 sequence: CASSPRGGASNQPQHF. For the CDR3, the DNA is TGTGCCAGCAGCCCCCGAGGGGGCGCGAGCAATCAGCCCCAGCATTTT.

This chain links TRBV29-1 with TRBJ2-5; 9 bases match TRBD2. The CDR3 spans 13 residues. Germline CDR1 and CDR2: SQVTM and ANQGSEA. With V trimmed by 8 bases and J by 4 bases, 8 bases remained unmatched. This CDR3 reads CSLRGGAGETQYF. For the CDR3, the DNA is TGCAGCCTACGCGGGGGGGCGGGAGAGACCCAGTACTTC.

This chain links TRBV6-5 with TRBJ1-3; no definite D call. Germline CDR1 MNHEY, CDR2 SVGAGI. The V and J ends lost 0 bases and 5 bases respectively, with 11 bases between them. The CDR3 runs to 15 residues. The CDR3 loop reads CASSYSREFRNTIYF. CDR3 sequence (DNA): TGTGCCAGCAGTTACTCGAGGGAATTTAGAAACACCATATATTTT.

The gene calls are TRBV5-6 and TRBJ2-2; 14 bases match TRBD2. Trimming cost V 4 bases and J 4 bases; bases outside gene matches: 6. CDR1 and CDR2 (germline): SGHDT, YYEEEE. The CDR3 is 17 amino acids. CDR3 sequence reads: CASSRLAGGPGTGELFF. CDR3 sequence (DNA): TGTGCCAGCAGCCGACTAGCGGGGGGGCCGGGCACCGGGGAGCTGTTTTTT.

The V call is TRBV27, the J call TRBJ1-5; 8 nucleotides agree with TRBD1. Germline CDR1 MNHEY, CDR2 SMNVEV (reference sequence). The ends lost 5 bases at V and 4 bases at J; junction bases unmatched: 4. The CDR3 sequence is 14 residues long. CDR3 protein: CASSPRQGNQPQHF. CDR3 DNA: TGTGCCAGCAGTCCCCGACAGGGGAATCAGCCCCAGCATTTT.

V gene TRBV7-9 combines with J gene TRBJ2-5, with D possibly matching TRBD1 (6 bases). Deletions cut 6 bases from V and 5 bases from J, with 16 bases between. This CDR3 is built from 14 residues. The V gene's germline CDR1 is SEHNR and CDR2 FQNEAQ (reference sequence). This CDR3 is CASSSTAGAETQYF. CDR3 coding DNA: TGTGCCAGCAGTTCAACAGCAGGGGCCGAGACCCAGTACTTC.

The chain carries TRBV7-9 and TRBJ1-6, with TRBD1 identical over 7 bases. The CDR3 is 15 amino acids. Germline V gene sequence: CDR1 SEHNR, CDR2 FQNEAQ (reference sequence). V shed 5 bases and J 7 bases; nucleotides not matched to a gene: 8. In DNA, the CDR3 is TGTGCCAGCAGCCACCGACAGGGACAGAATTCACCCCTCCACTTT. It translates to CASSHRQGQNSPLHF.

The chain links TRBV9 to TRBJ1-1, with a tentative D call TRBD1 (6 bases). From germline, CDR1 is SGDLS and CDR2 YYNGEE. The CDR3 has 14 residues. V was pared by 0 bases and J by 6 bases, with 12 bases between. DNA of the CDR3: TGTGCCAGCAGCGTAGTGGGGGCGCAGGCTGAAGCTTTCTTT. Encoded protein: CASSVVGAQAEAFF. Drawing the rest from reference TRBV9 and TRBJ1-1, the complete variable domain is DSGVTQTPKHLITATGQRVTLRCSPRSGDLSVYWYQQSLDQGLQFLIQYYNGEERAKGNILERFSAQQFPDLHSELNLSSLELGDSALYFCASSVVGAQAEAFFGQGTRLTVV.

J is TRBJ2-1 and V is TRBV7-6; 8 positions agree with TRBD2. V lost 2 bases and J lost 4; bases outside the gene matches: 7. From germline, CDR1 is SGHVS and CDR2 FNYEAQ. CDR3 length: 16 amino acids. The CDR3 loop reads CASSLTLAGSYNEQFF. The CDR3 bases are TGTGCCAGCAGCTTAACCTTAGCGGGGTCATACAATGAGCAGTTCTTC.

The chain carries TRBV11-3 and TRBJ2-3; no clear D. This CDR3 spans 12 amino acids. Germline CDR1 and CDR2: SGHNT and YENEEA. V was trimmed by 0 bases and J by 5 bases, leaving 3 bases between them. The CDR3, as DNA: TGTGCCAGCAGCTTAGATCGAGATACGCAGTATTTT. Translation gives CASSLDRDTQYF.

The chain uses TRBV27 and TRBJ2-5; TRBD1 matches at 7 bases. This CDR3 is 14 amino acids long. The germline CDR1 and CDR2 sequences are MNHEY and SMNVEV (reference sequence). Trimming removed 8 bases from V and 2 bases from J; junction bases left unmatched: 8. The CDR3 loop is CASARDRHQETQYF. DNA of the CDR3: TGTGCCAGCGCCCGGGACAGACATCAAGAGACCCAGTACTTC.

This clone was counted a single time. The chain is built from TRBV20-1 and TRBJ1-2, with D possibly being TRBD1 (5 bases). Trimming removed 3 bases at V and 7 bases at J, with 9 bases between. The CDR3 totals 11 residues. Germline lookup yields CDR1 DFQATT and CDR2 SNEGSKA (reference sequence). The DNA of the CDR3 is TGCAGTGCTAGGTTACAGGTTGGCTACACCTTC. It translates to CSARLQVGYTF.

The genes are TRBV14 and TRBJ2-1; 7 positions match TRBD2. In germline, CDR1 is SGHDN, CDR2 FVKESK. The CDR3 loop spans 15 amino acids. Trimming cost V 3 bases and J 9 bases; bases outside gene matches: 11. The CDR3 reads CASSQNSGEAFEQFF. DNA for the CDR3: TGTGCCAGCAGCCAGAACAGCGGGGAGGCCTTTGAGCAGTTCTTC.

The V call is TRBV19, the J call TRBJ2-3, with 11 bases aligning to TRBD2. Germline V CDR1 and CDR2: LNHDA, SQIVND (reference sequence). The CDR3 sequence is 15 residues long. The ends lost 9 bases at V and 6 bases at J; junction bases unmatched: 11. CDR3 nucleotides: TGTGCCAGCAGTGGGGGGACTAGCGGAGGGGATACGCAGTATTTT. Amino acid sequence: CASSGGTSGGDTQYF.

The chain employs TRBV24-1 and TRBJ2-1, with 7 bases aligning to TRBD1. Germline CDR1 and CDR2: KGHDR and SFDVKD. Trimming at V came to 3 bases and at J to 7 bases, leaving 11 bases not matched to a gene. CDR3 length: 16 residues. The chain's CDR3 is CATSDLEGAGLNEQFF. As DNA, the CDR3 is TGTGCCACCAGTGATCTAGAGGGGGCGGGTTTGAATGAGCAGTTCTTC.

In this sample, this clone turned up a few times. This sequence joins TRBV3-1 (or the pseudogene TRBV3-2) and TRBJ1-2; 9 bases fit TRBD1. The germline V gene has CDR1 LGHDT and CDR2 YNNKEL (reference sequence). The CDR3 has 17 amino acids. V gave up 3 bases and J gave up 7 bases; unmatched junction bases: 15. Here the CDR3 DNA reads TGTGCCAGCAGCCATGTACTCGATCCGGGACAGGGTTTTGGCTACACCTTC. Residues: CASSHVLDPGQGFGYTF.

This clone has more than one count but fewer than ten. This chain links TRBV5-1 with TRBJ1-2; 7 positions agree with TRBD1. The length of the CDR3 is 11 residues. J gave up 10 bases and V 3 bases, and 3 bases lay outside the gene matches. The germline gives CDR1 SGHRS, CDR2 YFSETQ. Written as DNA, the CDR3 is TGCGCCAGCAGCTCCGACAGGGTCTACACCTTC. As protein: CASSSDRVYTF.

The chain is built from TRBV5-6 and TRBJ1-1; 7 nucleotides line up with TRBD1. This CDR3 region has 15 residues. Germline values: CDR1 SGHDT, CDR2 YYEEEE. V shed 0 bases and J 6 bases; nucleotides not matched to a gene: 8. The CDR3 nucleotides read TGTGCCAGCAGCTTGGATACAGGACAGGCAGCTGAAGCTTTCTTT. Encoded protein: CASSLDTGQAAEAFF.

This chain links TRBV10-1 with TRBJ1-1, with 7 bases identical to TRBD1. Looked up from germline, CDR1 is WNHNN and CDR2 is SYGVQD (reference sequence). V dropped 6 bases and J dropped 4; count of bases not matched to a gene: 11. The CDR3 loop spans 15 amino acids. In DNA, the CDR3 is TGCGCCAGCAGCGGAGGGGGCTCTGGAAGCACTGAAGCTTTCTTT. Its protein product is CASSGGGSGSTEAFF.

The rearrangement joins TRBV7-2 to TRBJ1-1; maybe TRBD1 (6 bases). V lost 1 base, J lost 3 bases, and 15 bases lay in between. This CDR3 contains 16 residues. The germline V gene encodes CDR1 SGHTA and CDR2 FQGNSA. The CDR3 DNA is TGTGCCAGCAGCTTAGGAAGTTGGGGGCGAGACACTGAAGCTTTCTTT. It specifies CASSLGSWGRDTEAFF.

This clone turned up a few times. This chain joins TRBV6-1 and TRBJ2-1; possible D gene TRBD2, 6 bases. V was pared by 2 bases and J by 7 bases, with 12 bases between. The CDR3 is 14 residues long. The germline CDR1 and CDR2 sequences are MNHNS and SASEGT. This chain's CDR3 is CASSERGKKNEQFF. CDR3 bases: TGTGCCAGCAGTGAACGGGGGAAAAAGAATGAGCAGTTCTTC.

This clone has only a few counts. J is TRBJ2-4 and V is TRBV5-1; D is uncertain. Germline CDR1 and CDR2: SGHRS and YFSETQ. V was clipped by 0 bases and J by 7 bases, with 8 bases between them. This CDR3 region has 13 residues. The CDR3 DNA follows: TGCGCCAGCAGCTTGGGCTCGAGCAACATTCAGTACTTC. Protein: CASSLGSSNIQYF.

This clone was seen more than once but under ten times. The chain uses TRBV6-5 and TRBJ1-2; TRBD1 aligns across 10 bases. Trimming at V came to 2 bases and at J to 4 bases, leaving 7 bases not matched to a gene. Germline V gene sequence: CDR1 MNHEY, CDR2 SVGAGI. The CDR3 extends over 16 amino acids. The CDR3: CASSYTRTGGGYGYTF. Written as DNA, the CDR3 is TGTGCCAGCAGTTACACCCGGACAGGGGGAGGCTATGGCTACACCTTC.

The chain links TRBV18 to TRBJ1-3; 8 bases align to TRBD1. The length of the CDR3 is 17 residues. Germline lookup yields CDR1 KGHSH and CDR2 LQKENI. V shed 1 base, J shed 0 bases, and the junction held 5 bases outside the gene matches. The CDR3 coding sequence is TGTGCCAGCTCACCACAAGGGACAGGAGGCTCTGGAAACACCATATATTTT. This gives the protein CASSPQGTGGSGNTIYF.

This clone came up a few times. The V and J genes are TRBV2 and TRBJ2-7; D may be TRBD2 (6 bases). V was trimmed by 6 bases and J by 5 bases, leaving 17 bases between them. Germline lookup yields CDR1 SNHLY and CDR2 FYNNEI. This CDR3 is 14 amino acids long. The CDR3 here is CASRRGREVDEQYF. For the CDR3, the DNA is TGTGCCAGCAGACGGGGTAGGGAGGTTGACGAGCAGTACTTC.

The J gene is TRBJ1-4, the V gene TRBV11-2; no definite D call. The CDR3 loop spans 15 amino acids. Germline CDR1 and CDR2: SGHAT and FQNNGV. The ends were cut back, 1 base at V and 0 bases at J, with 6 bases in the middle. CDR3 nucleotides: TGTGCCAGCAGCTTAGTGGCCGCAACTAATGAAAAACTGTTTTTT. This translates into CASSLVAATNEKLFF.

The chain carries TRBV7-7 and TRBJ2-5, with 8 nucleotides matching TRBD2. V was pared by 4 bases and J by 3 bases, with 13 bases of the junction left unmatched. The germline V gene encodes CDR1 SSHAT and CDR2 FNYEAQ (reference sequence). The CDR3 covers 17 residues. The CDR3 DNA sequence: TGTGCCAGCAGCTCCAACCTCGGGGGGGGCTCAGAAGAGACCCAGTACTTC. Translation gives CASSSNLGGGSEETQYF. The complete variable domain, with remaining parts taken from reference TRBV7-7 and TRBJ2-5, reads GAGVSQSPRYKVTKRGQDVTLRCDPISSHATLYWYQQALGQGPEFLTYFNYEAQPDKSGLPSDRFSAERPEGSISTLTIQRTEQRDSAMYRCASSSNLGGGSEETQYFGPGTRLLVL.

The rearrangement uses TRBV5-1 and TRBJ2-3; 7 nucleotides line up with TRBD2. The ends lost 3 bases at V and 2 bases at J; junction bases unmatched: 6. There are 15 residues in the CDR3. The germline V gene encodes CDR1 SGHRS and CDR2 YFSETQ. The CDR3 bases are TGCGCCAGCAGCTCGCGGGGGAGTTACACAGATACGCAGTATTTT. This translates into CASSSRGSYTDTQYF.

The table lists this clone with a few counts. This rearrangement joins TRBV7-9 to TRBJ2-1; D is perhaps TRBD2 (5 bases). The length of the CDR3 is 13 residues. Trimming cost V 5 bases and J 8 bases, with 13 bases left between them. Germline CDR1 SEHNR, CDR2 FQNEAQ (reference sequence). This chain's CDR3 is CASSGSGEDEQFF. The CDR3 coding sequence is TGTGCCAGCAGCGGGAGCGGTGAAGATGAGCAGTTCTTC.